These T cell receptor beta chains were read from a single sample in a study of blood T cells in healthy people across ages. From the 5' RACE reads, TCRdb called clonotypes with MiXCR, one entry per CDR3 protein. The table shows hundreds of thousands of distinct CDR3 sequences, with about 25% occurring only once. These data also featured in a second study, about T cells of mothers and their children.

Sequenced material: blood. These receptor sequences come from a boy aged 5-17 years in good health. Each CDR3 is given with its conserved first and last residue. A D gene is named only where the DNA matches it firmly. Clone size is shown for a subset of rows, as once, few, many or a class of expanded clone.

j_call,clone_size,v_call,d_call,cdr3_aa,cdr3_nt
TRBJ2-5,-,TRBV11-2,TRBD1,CASSAHTTGAETQYF,TGTGCCAGCAGCGCCCATACGACAGGGGCGGAGACCCAGTACTTC
TRBJ1-2,-,TRBV6-2/TRBV6-3,TRBD1,CASSLTGNPLHGYTF,TGTGCCAGCAGTCTGACAGGGAACCCATTGCATGGCTACACCTTC
TRBJ1-1,-,TRBV10-3,-,CAISGGFEAFF,TGTGCCATCAGTGGTGGGTTTGAAGCTTTCTTT
TRBJ2-1,few,TRBV11-2,TRBD2,CASSFRLAGTFNEQFF,TGTGCCAGCAGCTTTCGACTAGCGGGGACCTTCAATGAGCAGTTCTTC
TRBJ2-1,few,TRBV24-1,TRBD2,CATSVLAGGSYNEQFF,TGTGCCACCAGTGTACTAGCGGGAGGCTCCTACAATGAGCAGTTCTTC
TRBJ1-5,-,TRBV12-3/TRBV12-4,TRBD1,CASSTRGRGNQPQHF,TGTGCCAGCAGTACCAGGGGGCGCGGCAATCAGCCCCAGCATTTT
TRBJ1-4,-,TRBV5-1,-,CAGTDGEKLFF,TGCGCCGGCACCGACGGAGAAAAACTGTTTTTT
TRBJ1-3,few,TRBV5-1,-,CASSPRDGSGNTIYF,TGCGCCAGCAGCCCGAGGGACGGCTCTGGAAACACCATATATTTT
TRBJ2-2,few,TRBV3-1,-,CASSHTKGTFKNTGELFF,TGTGCCAGCAGCCACACGAAGGGGACCTTCAAGAACACCGGGGAGCTGTTTTTT
TRBJ1-2,few,TRBV10-3,-,CAIRVRRNYGYTF,TGTGCCATCAGGGTACGGAGGAACTATGGCTACACCTTC
TRBJ2-7,many,TRBV4-1,-,CASSQDSAGFYEQYF,TGCGCCAGCAGCCAGGACAGCGCTGGTTTCTACGAGCAGTACTTC
TRBJ2-5,few,TRBV14,-,CASSSHNVETQYF,TGTGCCAGCAGCTCCCACAATGTGGAGACCCAGTACTTC
TRBJ1-4,-,TRBV18,-,CASSPSGRTNEKLFF,TGTGCCAGCTCACCATCAGGGAGGACTAATGAAAAACTGTTTTTT
TRBJ1-1,-,TRBV4-3,-,CASSQNWNTEAFF,TGCGCCAGCAGCCAAAACTGGAACACTGAAGCTTTCTTT
TRBJ2-5,-,TRBV7-9,TRBD1,CASSPGQGWSETQYF,TGTGCCAGCAGCCCTGGACAGGGGTGGTCAGAGACCCAGTACTTC
TRBJ2-1,few,TRBV29-1,TRBD1,CSVAGTGPSNEQFF,TGCAGCGTTGCCGGGACAGGCCCCTCCAATGAGCAGTTCTTC
TRBJ2-7,few,TRBV10-3,TRBD2,CAIRTLAGGSYEQYF,TGTGCCATCAGGACGCTAGCGGGAGGGTCCTACGAGCAGTACTTC
TRBJ1-1,many,TRBV4-3,-,CASSPRRDTEAFF,TGCGCCAGCAGTCCTCGGAGGGACACTGAAGCTTTCTTT
TRBJ2-1,few,TRBV9,-,CASSPYNYNEQFF,TGTGCCAGCAGCCCTTACAACTACAATGAGCAGTTCTTC
TRBJ1-4,-,TRBV18,-,CASSPPLAGEGEKLFF,TGTGCCAGCTCACCACCCCTTGCCGGGGAGGGGGAAAAACTGTTTTTT
TRBJ1-2,-,TRBV5-1,-,CASSLVPGDGYTF,TGCGCCAGCAGCTTGGTTCCAGGGGATGGCTACACCTTC
TRBJ2-7,-,TRBV7-9,TRBD2,CASSLGTSGKSEQYF,TGTGCCAGCAGCCTAGGGACTAGCGGGAAGAGCGAGCAGTACTTC
TRBJ2-2,few,TRBV4-2,TRBD2,CASSQALGREFTGELFF,TGTGCCAGCAGCCAAGCCCTCGGGCGGGAGTTCACCGGGGAGCTGTTTTTT
TRBJ1-4,-,TRBV3-1,-,CASSHRQAPGEKLFF,TGTGCCAGCAGCCATAGACAGGCCCCTGGTGAAAAACTGTTTTTT
TRBJ2-7,few,TRBV5-1,TRBD1,CASSLEGTGAYEQYF,TGCGCCAGCAGCTTGGAGGGGACAGGGGCTTACGAGCAGTACTTC
TRBJ2-1,few,TRBV7-3,-,CASSFLPSSYNEQFF,TGTGCCAGCAGCTTCCTTCCCAGCTCCTACAATGAGCAGTTCTTC
TRBJ2-1,-,TRBV11-3,TRBD1,CASSATLTGGGEQFF,TGTGCCAGCAGCGCGACATTGACAGGGGGCGGTGAGCAGTTCTTC
TRBJ2-5,few,TRBV7-6,-,CASSPPWDGRETQYF,TGTGCCAGCTCCCCACCATGGGACGGAAGGGAGACCCAGTACTTC
TRBJ1-1,-,TRBV7-9,-,CASSLIPVISTEAFF,TGTGCCAGCAGCCTTATCCCAGTTATTTCCACTGAAGCTTTCTTT
TRBJ1-1,-,TRBV7-9,-,CASIPGVDFMNTEAFF,TGTGCCAGCATCCCTGGGGTGGATTTTATGAACACTGAAGCTTTCTTT